A selection of T cell receptor beta chains follows, all from one sample in a study of T cells in Graves' hyperthyroidism and ophthalmopathy. TCRdb ran MiXCR on the multiplex PCR reads and lists one entry per CDR3 protein. The table records 400,000 to 600,000 distinct CDR3 sequences, more than 15% of them present only once. The sample taken for sequencing was blood. Receptors were obtained from a woman aged 25 to 45 with Graves' ophthalmopathy. Both conserved end residues are part of each CDR3. Each record gives: D gene, clone size, J gene, V gene, CDR3 length, CDR3 protein, CDR3 DNA. The D gene is left open where the match is weak. The size field is filled for only some rows; it gives once, few, many or a size class.

d_gene: TRBD1; abundance: many; j_gene: TRBJ1-1; v_gene: TRBV7-2; len: 17; CDR3aa: CASSKRRGMVMNTEAFF; CDR3nt: TGTGCCAGCAGCAAACGCAGGGGGATGGTCATGAACACTGAAGCTTTCTTT
d_gene: NA; abundance: many; j_gene: TRBJ1-2; v_gene: TRBV20-1; len: 13; CDR3aa: CSARGRERNGYTF; CDR3nt: TGCAGTGCTAGAGGACGGGAAAGAAATGGCTACACCTTC
d_gene: NA; abundance: NA; j_gene: TRBJ2-1; v_gene: TRBV6-2/TRBV6-3; len: 12; CDR3aa: CASKHRDNEQFF; CDR3nt: TGTGCCAGCAAACACAGGGACAATGAGCAGTTCTTC
d_gene: TRBD1; abundance: NA; j_gene: TRBJ1-4; v_gene: TRBV7-8; len: 15; CDR3aa: CASSLEFGQGEKLFF; CDR3nt: TGTGCCAGCAGCCTCGAGTTTGGACAGGGTGAAAAACTGTTTTTT
d_gene: NA; abundance: NA; j_gene: TRBJ1-6; v_gene: TRBV2; len: 16; CDR3aa: CASNTGSGYTNSPLHF; CDR3nt: TGTGCCAGTAATACAGGGAGTGGGTATACTAATTCACCCCTCCACTTT
d_gene: TRBD1; abundance: NA; j_gene: TRBJ1-3; v_gene: TRBV12-3/TRBV12-4; len: 15; CDR3aa: CASRLQGEAGNTIYF; CDR3nt: TGTGCCAGCAGGCTACAGGGGGAAGCTGGAAACACCATATATTTT
d_gene: TRBD1; abundance: many; j_gene: TRBJ2-7; v_gene: TRBV10-3; len: 15; CDR3aa: CAISQGQTSSYEQYF; CDR3nt: TGTGCCATCAGCCAGGGACAGACGAGCTCCTACGAGCAGTACTTC
d_gene: NA; abundance: many; j_gene: TRBJ2-2; v_gene: TRBV11-1; len: 14; CDR3aa: CASSLFERGGELFF; CDR3nt: TGTGCCAGCAGCTTATTCGAGAGGGGCGGGGAGCTGTTTTTT
d_gene: NA; abundance: NA; j_gene: TRBJ1-2; v_gene: TRBV4-2; len: 15; CDR3aa: CASSQVGGDLSGYTF; CDR3nt: TGTGCCAGCAGCCAAGTGGGCGGGGACCTGAGTGGCTACACCTTC
d_gene: TRBD1; abundance: NA; j_gene: TRBJ1-2; v_gene: TRBV20-1; len: 12; CDR3aa: CSAADRTYGYTF; CDR3nt: TGCAGTGCTGCGGACAGGACCTATGGCTACACCTTC
d_gene: TRBD1; abundance: NA; j_gene: TRBJ2-2; v_gene: TRBV7-6; len: 14; CDR3aa: CASRLQGAGGELFF; CDR3nt: TGTGCCAGCAGATTACAGGGGGCTGGCGGGGAGCTGTTTTTT
d_gene: NA; abundance: few; j_gene: TRBJ1-4; v_gene: TRBV13; len: 14; CDR3aa: CASSFQAGPEKLFF; CDR3nt: TGTGCCAGCAGCTTTCAGGCGGGACCTGAAAAACTGTTTTTT
d_gene: TRBD2; abundance: once; j_gene: TRBJ2-2; v_gene: TRBV6-1; len: 14; CDR3aa: CASSDGGDAGELFF; CDR3nt: TGTGCCAGCAGTGATGGGGGGGACGCCGGGGAGCTGTTTTTT
d_gene: TRBD1; abundance: few; j_gene: TRBJ1-4; v_gene: TRBV6-1; len: 16; CDR3aa: CASSEGQVSTNEKLFF; CDR3nt: TGTGCCAGCAGTGAGGGACAGGTTTCAACTAATGAAAAACTGTTTTTT
d_gene: NA; abundance: many; j_gene: TRBJ2-7; v_gene: TRBV7-2; len: 13; CDR3aa: CASSLGRDPWQYF; CDR3nt: TGTGCCAGCAGCTTAGGGCGGGACCCTTGGCAGTACTTC
d_gene: NA; abundance: few; j_gene: TRBJ2-7; v_gene: TRBV3-1; len: 14; CDR3aa: CASSQEEKVHEQYF; CDR3nt: TGTGCCAGCAGCCAAGAGGAGAAGGTTCACGAGCAGTACTTC
d_gene: NA; abundance: few; j_gene: TRBJ2-7; v_gene: TRBV20-1; len: 14; CDR3aa: CSARINRVPYEQYF; CDR3nt: TGCAGTGCTAGGATTAACAGGGTCCCCTACGAGCAGTACTTC
d_gene: TRBD2; abundance: few; j_gene: TRBJ2-3; v_gene: TRBV6-2/TRBV6-3; len: 14; CDR3aa: CASSVSGGTDTQYF; CDR3nt: TGTGCCAGCAGTGTTAGCGGGGGAACAGATACGCAGTATTTT
d_gene: TRBD2; abundance: many; j_gene: TRBJ2-3; v_gene: TRBV2; len: 17; CDR3aa: CASSVPSAGGPTDTQYF; CDR3nt: TGTGCCAGCAGTGTCCCCTCGGCGGGAGGGCCAACAGATACGCAGTATTTT
d_gene: NA; abundance: NA; j_gene: TRBJ1-1; v_gene: TRBV19; len: 16; CDR3aa: CASSKLGWEGYTEAFF; CDR3nt: TGTGCCAGTAGTAAGCTTGGATGGGAGGGCTACACTGAAGCTTTCTTT